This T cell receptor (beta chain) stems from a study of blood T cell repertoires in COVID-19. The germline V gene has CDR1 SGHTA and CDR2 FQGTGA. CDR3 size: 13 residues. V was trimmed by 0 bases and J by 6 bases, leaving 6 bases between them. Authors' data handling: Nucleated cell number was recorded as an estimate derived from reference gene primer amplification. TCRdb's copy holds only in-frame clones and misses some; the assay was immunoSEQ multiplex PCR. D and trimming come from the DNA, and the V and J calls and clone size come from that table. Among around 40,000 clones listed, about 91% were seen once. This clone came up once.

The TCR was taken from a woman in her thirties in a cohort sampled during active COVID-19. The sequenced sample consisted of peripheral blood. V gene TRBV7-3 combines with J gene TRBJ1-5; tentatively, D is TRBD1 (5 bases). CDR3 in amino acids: CASSLTGGQPQHF. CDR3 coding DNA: TGTGCCAGCAGCTTAACCGGGGGTCAGCCCCAGCATTTT.